Below are 17 T cell receptor beta chains sequenced from a single sample in a study of blood T cell repertoires in COVID-19. The data were produced by immunoSEQ multiplex PCR, yet TCRdb's version contains in-frame clones alone and is incomplete. The sample lists 130,000 to 150,000 clones, over 85% occurring once. The specimen sequenced was peripheral blood. The origin of the receptors is a human donor in a cohort sampled during active COVID-19.

The chain recombines TRBV5-1 with TRBJ1-5; D is unclear. In germline, CDR1 is SGHRS, CDR2 YFSETQ. Trimming took off 1 base at V and 7 bases at J, with 12 bases between the two ends. CDR3 length: 14 residues. CDR3: CASSLWVGGQPQHF. The CDR3 bases are TGCGCCAGCAGCTTGTGGGTTGGAGGGCAGCCCCAGCATTTT.

The V and J genes are TRBV19 and TRBJ1-2; 8 nucleotides agree with TRBD1. This CDR3 spans 15 amino acids. Germline CDR1 reads LNHDA; CDR2 reads SQIVND (reference sequence). Trimming removed 1 base from V and 6 bases from J; junction bases left unmatched: 7. CDR3 sequence: CASSIGAGGANGYTF. CDR3 nucleotides: TGTGCCAGTAGTATAGGCGCAGGGGGCGCGAATGGCTACACCTTC.

This clone showed up just once. The chain uses TRBV5-1 and TRBJ2-2; D possibly corresponds to TRBD2 (5 bases). V was clipped by 0 bases and J by 5 bases, with 8 bases between them. Germline V gives CDR1 SGHRS, CDR2 YFSETQ. The CDR3 covers 14 residues. The CDR3 region is CASSLDGDTGELFF. The DNA for the CDR3 is TGCGCCAGCAGCTTGGACGGGGATACCGGGGAGCTGTTTTTT. Full variable domain (outside the CDR3, taken from reference TRBV5-1 and TRBJ2-2): KAGVTQTPRYLIKTRGQQVTLSCSPISGHRSVSWYQQTPGQGLQFLFEYFSETQRNKGNFPGRFSGRQFSNSRSEMNVSTLELGDSALYLCASSLDGDTGELFFGEGSRLTVL.

This clone has just one count. The chain links TRBV6-1 to TRBJ2-7; D is possibly TRBD1 (5 bases). V was shortened by 4 bases and J by 5 bases, with 21 bases between the two germline ends. The CDR3 has 16 residues. Germline V gene data show CDR1 as MNHNS and CDR2 as SASEGT. For the CDR3, the DNA is TGTGCCAGCAGTGCAACCCAGGGTACTTATTTGGACGAGCAGTACTTC. Translation gives CASSATQGTYLDEQYF.

The V and J genes are TRBV9 and TRBJ2-7; 10 positions match TRBD1. Germline V lookup: CDR1 SGDLS, CDR2 YYNGEE. The CDR3 sequence is 15 residues long. Trimming took 4 bases from V and 3 from J; bases not matched to a gene: 7. CDR3 residues: CASSSRTGGNYEQYF. The CDR3 coding sequence is TGTGCCAGCAGCTCAAGGACAGGGGGGAACTACGAGCAGTACTTC.

This clone was detected many times. The chain recombines TRBV6-4 with TRBJ2-3; 9 nucleotides align to TRBD2. The CDR3 loop spans 14 amino acids. The germline V gene has CDR1 MRHNA and CDR2 SNTAGT. V dropped 4 bases and J dropped 2; count of bases not matched to a gene: 1. This CDR3 reads CASSGGGATDTQYF. The CDR3 DNA is TGTGCCAGCAGTGGCGGGGGGGCCACAGATACGCAGTATTTT.

To note about this clone: Additional DNA sequences in this sample encode the identical CDR3. The chain joins TRBV9 to TRBJ2-1; 10 positions agree with TRBD2. The germline gives CDR1 SGDLS, CDR2 YYNGEE. The CDR3 contains 15 residues. V dropped 3 bases and J dropped 4; count of bases not matched to a gene: 4. CDR3 coding DNA: TGTGCCAGCAGCGCAGGACTAGCGGATTACAATGAGCAGTTCTTC. It translates to CASSAGLADYNEQFF.

V usage is TRBV6-1 and J usage is TRBJ1-2; 7 nucleotides line up with TRBD1. This CDR3 comprises 14 residues. Germline V gives CDR1 MNHNS, CDR2 SASEGT. Losses at the gene ends were 2 bases for V and 3 bases for J; bases not matched to a gene: 3. The CDR3 loop reads CASSEQGQYYGYTF. CDR3 nucleotides: TGTGCCAGCAGTGAACAGGGACAGTACTATGGCTACACCTTC.

CDR3 in amino acids: CASSLRVGQSSYEQYF. The CDR3 region has the DNA TGCGCCAGCAGCTTGAGGGTAGGACAGAGCTCCTACGAGCAGTACTTC. The chain couples TRBV5-1 to TRBJ2-7; maybe TRBD1 (6 bases). CDR1 is SGHRS and CDR2 is YFSETQ in the germline V gene. Trimming stripped 1 base from V and 0 bases from J, with 14 bases between. This CDR3 has 16 residues.

V is TRBV19 and J is TRBJ1-5, with D unclear. V was trimmed by 3 bases and J by 4 bases, leaving 4 bases between them. Germline lookup yields CDR1 LNHDA and CDR2 SQIVND (reference sequence). The CDR3 spans 12 residues. CDR3 amino acids: CASSIRNQPQHF. CDR3 in DNA: TGTGCCAGTAGTATCCGTAATCAGCCCCAGCATTTT.

The count of this clone is one. The CDR3 nucleotides are TGCGCCAGCAGCTCATCCCCTAGCGGGGGGGCGTGGGAGACCCAGTACTTC. Translated, it gives CASSSSPSGGAWETQYF. The chain is built from TRBV5-1 and TRBJ2-5; 12 bases are shared with TRBD2. The length of the CDR3 is 17 residues. Germline V lookup: CDR1 SGHRS, CDR2 YFSETQ. V lost 3 bases to trimming and J lost 5 bases; unmatched junction nucleotides: 11.

This clone has only a few counts. The chain is built from TRBV21-1 and TRBJ2-1; TRBD2 is taken as the D call from the table, unchecked against the DNA. TRBV21-1 is a pseudogene locus. This CDR3 has 16 amino acids. CDR3 residues: CASSPGGTSGFHEQFF. DNA of the CDR3: TGTGCCAGCAGCCCTGGCGGGACTAGCGGGTTTCATGAGCAGTTCTTC.

The chain joins TRBV5-1 to TRBJ2-2; 9 bases are shared with TRBD2. CDR3 length: 15 amino acids. Losses at the gene ends were 0 bases for V and 4 bases for J; bases not matched to a gene: 1. CDR1 is SGHRS and CDR2 is YFSETQ in the germline V gene. In DNA, the CDR3 is TGCGCCAGCAGCTTGGGACTAGCGGTCACCGGGGAGCTGTTTTTT. It encodes CASSLGLAVTGELFF.

This clone has a handful of counts. The V gene is TRBV4-1, the J gene TRBJ1-6; TRBD1 matches at 12 bases. Looked up from germline, CDR1 is MGHRA and CDR2 is YSYEKL. The CDR3 consists of 17 residues. V was clipped by 0 bases and J by 9 bases; unmatched bases: 6. The CDR3 DNA reads TGCGCCAGCAGCCAAGATCGGGGGACAGGGGGCCGTTCACCCCTCCACTTT. Protein: CASSQDRGTGGRSPLHF.

This chain joins TRBV5-1 and TRBJ2-2, with D hard to call. There are 14 residues in the CDR3. V was pared by 4 bases and J by 7 bases, with 14 bases between. From germline, CDR1 is SGHRS and CDR2 YFSETQ. CDR3 sequence: CASSGLGGVGELFF. In DNA, the CDR3 is TGCGCCAGCAGCGGATTGGGTGGAGTCGGGGAGCTGTTTTTT.

The V gene is TRBV6-2 or TRBV6-3, the J gene TRBJ2-1; 14 bases match TRBD2. The germline CDR1 and CDR2 sequences are MNHEY and SVGEGT. CDR3 length: 15 residues. With V trimmed by 6 bases and J by 4 bases, 2 bases remained unmatched. CDR3 region: CASSGTSGGYNEQFF. Here the CDR3 DNA reads TGTGCCAGCAGCGGGACTAGCGGGGGATACAATGAGCAGTTCTTC.

The genes are TRBV6-5 and TRBJ2-1, with TRBD1 matching over 7 bases. V dropped 6 bases and J dropped 3; count of bases not matched to a gene: 8. This CDR3 spans 15 amino acids. The germline V gene has CDR1 MNHEY and CDR2 SVGAGI. For the CDR3, the DNA is TGTGCCAGCAGAAAGAGGCAGGGGGACTACAATGAGCAGTTCTTC. Translating it yields CASRKRQGDYNEQFF.